This T cell receptor beta chain was captured in a study of control samples from healthy donors and cancer patients. V trimming: 1 base; J trimming: 7 bases; junction bases outside the gene matches: 5. The CDR3 spans 16 residues. Germline V gene data show CDR1 as LGHNA and CDR2 as YNFKEQ. Measured with immunoSEQ multiplex PCR; TCRdb has only the in-frame clones, and not every one. The sample has approximately 84,000 clones; roughly 86% are singletons. The source of this sequence is a woman in her fifties or sixties in good health. The chain uses TRBV4-2 and TRBJ2-5, with 14 positions matching TRBD2. The sequencing sample was made of blood. The CDR3 DNA follows: TGTGCCAGCAGCCAAGGGGGACTAGCGGGAGCCGGGACCCAGTACTTC. Its translation: CASSQGGLAGAGTQYF.